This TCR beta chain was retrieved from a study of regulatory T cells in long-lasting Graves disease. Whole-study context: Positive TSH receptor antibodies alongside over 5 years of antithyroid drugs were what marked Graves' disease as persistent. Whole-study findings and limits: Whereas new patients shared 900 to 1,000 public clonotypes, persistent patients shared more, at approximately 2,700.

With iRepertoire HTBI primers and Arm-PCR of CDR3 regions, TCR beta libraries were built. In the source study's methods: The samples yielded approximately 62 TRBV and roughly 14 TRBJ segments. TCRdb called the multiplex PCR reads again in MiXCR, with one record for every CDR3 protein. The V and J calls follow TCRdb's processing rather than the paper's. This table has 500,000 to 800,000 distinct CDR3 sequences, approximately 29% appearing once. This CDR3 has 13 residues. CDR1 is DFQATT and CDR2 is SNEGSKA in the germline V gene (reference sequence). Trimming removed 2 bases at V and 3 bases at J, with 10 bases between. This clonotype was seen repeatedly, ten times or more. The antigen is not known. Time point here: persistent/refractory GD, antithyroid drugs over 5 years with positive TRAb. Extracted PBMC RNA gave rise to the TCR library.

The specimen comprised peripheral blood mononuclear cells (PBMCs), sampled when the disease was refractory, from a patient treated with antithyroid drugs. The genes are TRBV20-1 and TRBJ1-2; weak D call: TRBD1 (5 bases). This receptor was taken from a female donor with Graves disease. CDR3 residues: CSARPGTDYGYTF. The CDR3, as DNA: TGCAGTGCTAGACCAGGGACGGACTATGGCTACACCTTC.